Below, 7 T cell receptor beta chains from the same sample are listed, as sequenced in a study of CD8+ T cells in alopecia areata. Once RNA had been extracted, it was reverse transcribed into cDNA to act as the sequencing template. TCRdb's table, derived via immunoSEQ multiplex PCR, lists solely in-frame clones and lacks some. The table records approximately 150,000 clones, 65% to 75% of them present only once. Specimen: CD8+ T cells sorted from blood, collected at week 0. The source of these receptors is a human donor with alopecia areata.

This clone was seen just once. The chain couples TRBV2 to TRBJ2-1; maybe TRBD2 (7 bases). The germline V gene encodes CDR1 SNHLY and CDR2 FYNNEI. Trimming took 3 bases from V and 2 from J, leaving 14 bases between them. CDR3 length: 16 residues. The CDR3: CASSEDRGGAYNEQFF. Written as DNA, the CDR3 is TGTGCCAGCAGTGAGGACCGAGGGGGGGCCTACAATGAGCAGTTCTTC. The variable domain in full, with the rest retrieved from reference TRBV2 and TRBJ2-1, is EPEVTQTPSHQVTQMGQEVILRCVPISNHLYFYWYRQILGQKVEFLVSFYNNEISEKSEIFDDQFSVERPDGSNFTLKIRSTKLEDSAMYFCASSEDRGGAYNEQFFGPGTRLTVL.

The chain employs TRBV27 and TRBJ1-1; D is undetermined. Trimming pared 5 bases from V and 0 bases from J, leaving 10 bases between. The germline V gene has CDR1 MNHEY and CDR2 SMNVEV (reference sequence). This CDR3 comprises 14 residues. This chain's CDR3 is CASSGSRVNTEAFF. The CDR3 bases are TGTGCCAGCAGTGGGTCACGAGTGAACACTGAAGCTTTCTTT.

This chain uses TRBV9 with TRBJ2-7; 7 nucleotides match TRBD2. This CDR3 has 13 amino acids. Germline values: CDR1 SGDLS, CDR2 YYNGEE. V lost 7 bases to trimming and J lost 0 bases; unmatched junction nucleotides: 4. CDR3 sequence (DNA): TGTGCCAGCGGCGGGGGAAGCTCCTACGAGCAGTACTTC. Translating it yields CASGGGSSYEQYF.

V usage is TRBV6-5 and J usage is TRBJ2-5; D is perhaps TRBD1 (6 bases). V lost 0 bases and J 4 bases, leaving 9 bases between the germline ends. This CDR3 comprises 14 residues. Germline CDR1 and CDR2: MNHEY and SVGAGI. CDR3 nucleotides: TGTGCCAGCAGTTACTCTACAGGGCCAGAGACCCAGTACTTC. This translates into CASSYSTGPETQYF.

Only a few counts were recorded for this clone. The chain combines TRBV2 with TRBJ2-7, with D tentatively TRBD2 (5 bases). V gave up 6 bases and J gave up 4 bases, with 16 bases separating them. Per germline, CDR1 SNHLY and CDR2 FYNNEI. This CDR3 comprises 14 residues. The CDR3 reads CASRAAEHPYEQYF. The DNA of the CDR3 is TGTGCCAGCAGGGCAGCGGAGCACCCATACGAGCAGTACTTC. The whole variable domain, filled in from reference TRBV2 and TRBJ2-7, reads EPEVTQTPSHQVTQMGQEVILRCVPISNHLYFYWYRQILGQKVEFLVSFYNNEISEKSEIFDDQFSVERPDGSNFTLKIRSTKLEDSAMYFCASRAAEHPYEQYFGPGTRLTVT.

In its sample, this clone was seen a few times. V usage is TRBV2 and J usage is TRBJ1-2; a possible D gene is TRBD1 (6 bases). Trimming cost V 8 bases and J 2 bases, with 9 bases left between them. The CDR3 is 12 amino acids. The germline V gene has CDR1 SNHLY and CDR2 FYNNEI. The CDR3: CASSDRNYGYTF. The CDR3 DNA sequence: TGTGCCAGCTCCGACAGGAACTATGGCTACACCTTC.

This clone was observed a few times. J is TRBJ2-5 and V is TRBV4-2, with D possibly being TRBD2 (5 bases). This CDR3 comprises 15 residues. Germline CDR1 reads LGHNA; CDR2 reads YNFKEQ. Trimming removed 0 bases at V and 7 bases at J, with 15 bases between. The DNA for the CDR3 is TGTGCCAGCAGCCAAGATTTCGGGGATCTGGGGACCCAGTACTTC. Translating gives CASSQDFGDLGTQYF.